The 3 T cell receptor beta chains in this list originate from one sample, sequenced in a study of T-cell reconstitution after alpha-beta-depleted transplantation in children. TCRbeta library construction was performed incorporating unique molecular identifiers. From the PCR reads, TCRdb called clonotypes with MiXCR, one entry per CDR3 protein. The repertoire holds 150,000 to 250,000 distinct CDR3 sequences, with about 6% as singletons. The sequenced sample was PBMCs, obtained before TCRalphabeta/CD19-depleted stem cell transplant. The source of these receptors is a girl under three years old with combined immunodeficiency, due to receive a stem cell transplant.

This clonotype was observed many times. This chain joins TRBV20-1 and TRBJ2-1; 7 nucleotides agree with TRBD2. The CDR3 sequence is 16 residues long. Germline CDR1 is DFQATT and CDR2 is SNEGSKA (reference sequence). V gave up 5 bases and J gave up 0 bases; unmatched junction bases: 10. CDR3 sequence reads: CSALPTGGSSYNEQFF. DNA for the CDR3: TGCAGTGCTCTACCAACGGGGGGAAGCTCCTACAATGAGCAGTTCTTC.

The chain combines TRBV20-1 with TRBJ2-1; 9 nucleotides align to TRBD2. Trimming took 3 bases from V and 6 from J; bases not matched to a gene: 6. The CDR3 length is 14 residues. CDR1 and CDR2 (germline): DFQATT, SNEGSKA (reference sequence). DNA for the CDR3: TGCAGTGCTAGTCAGGGACTAGCCTCCAATGAGCAGTTCTTC. As protein: CSASQGLASNEQFF.

In its sample, this clonotype was seen a few times. V is TRBV12-3 or TRBV12-4 and J is TRBJ2-1; TRBD1 or TRBD2 may be the D gene (5 bases each). V was trimmed by 6 bases and J by 4 bases, leaving 22 bases between them. CDR3 size: 17 residues. The chain's CDR3 is CASSQSVWGLSYNEQFF. In DNA form, the CDR3 reads TGTGCCAGCAGCCAAAGCGTGTGGGGGTTGTCATACAATGAGCAGTTCTTC.